This TCR beta chain originates from a study of cytomegalovirus exposure and HLA in healthy donors (dated by TCRdb to the late 2010s). Context from the whole study: According to an earlier analysis of a few hundred of the donors, some 180 million T cells yielded some 110 million unique TCR beta sequences and approximately 280 Gb of sequence data. Roughly 300 gigabases of sequencing data and tens of millions of unique TCR sequences made up an early release that covered several hundred HLA-typed donors. The study was designed to test whether signatures of past pathogen exposure could be identified by cataloging public T cell receptors. A later genetic analysis took genome-wide SNP genotypes for about three fifths of the 666 donors and used that subset as a discovery cohort. In addition to the first cohort of roughly 700 subjects, a separate validation cohort of 120 different subjects was used. Class I and class II HLA loci were covered by the typing at four-digit resolution. Because of strong linkage in the cohort, four to six DR-DQ haplotypes were treated as single units for association and clustering. Among about 370 genotyped donors of the cohort, an average of roughly 230,000 unique TCR beta nucleotide sequences was sequenced per donor, of which about 18% were non-productive. Every discovery cohort repertoire had been produced on one sequencing platform. In an earlier analysis of more than 550 of the donors, high-throughput TCR beta sequencing was used to judge whether each TCR beta V gene segment behaved as functional or pseudogenic. The genetic ancestry cluster associated with self-reported Caucasian donors included over 80% of the roughly 390 genotyped donors. Alongside the repertoire data, information on donor age, sex, ethnicity and CMV serostatus was compiled. Typing coverage differed by locus: A, B, C, DRB1 and DQB1 were typed in roughly 629-630 donors, DQA1 in approximately 520, DPA1 in approximately 610, and DPB1 in just under 490. In a later analysis, previously published TCR beta repertoires from 500 to 750 donors were re-analyzed and high-resolution HLA genotyping was added so that TCR occurrence patterns could be studied. Rather than using new phenotypic data, the later analysis identified candidate immune exposures from TCR beta sequences and from how often those sequences occurred across donors. The study used immunosequencing to profile the T cell repertoires of hundreds of subjects and linked those repertoires to cytomegalovirus serostatus. The study combined high-throughput TCR immunosequencing, statistical association of individual TCRs with disease status, and machine learning to predict cytomegalovirus infection status. Summary of the overall study and its limitations: According to the authors, the approach could potentially be generalized to other disease states and immunological phenotypes. In a later analysis, HLA-associated TCR beta chains showed more clonal expansion and lower generation probabilities than non-associated chains that were equally common. V-gene and J-gene trimming of TCR beta chains was associated with a missense DCLRE1C variant in a later genetic analysis, and the association was replicated in an independent cohort. According to a later genetic analysis, donors in an Asian-associated ancestry cluster had fewer N-insertions in productive TCRs than the approximately 700-donor mean. In vitro tests confirmed that a few of the cytomegalovirus-associated TCR beta chains recognize cytomegalovirus antigens. According to a later analysis, parvovirus B19, influenza, CMV and Epstein-Barr virus appeared linked to several top co-occurrence clusters. CMV serostatus was the only immune exposure information available for the cohort. In an earlier analysis of 587 of the donors, most TCR beta V segments appeared in productive rearrangements about 87% or about 30% of the time, broadly matching IMGT annotations. In the study, some 160 TCR beta chains were listed as associated with cytomegalovirus. A group of highly shared sequence variants was considered likely to be a technical artifact of the sequencing pipeline. Presence/absence analyses assumed roughly uniform sequencing depth across donors, an assumption that may not hold. The classifier was reported to diagnose cytomegalovirus status with high specificity and sensitivity in both the original and validation cohorts. The 87-base-pair reads could not distinguish some IMGT-functional V segments, including TRBV6-2 and TRBV6-3, so those segments were excluded. When HLA alleles, especially DR and DQ, strongly co-occurred, TCR associations were difficult to assign to individual alleles. While some public TCRs were present in many individuals, most TCR sequences turned up only very rarely across donors. A further reported finding was that TCR beta sequences accurately predicted the HLA-A and HLA-B alleles for most subjects in the first cohort. In this cohort, only TCR beta chains were sequenced, and detectable features were limited by the absence of alpha or paired-chain data. At a false discovery rate of 0.05, a later analysis linked 16,951 TCR beta sequences to specific HLA alleles. Because some donors lacked HLA typing at each locus, the association tests relied only on the typed subset. About 17 rarely observed V segments, including chromosome 9 orphons, were excluded from the earlier analysis of some 590 of the donors because counts were too low. A later analysis found that most CMV-associated TCR beta chains appeared HLA-restricted, with HLA associations seemingly driven largely by CMV exposure. Linkage disequilibrium might explain the correlated functional status among segregating V segments, but an unknown experimental factor could not be ruled out. In a later analysis, the rate of TCR association differed among HLA loci, with DRB1 alleles having the most associated TCRs and HLA-C alleles having the fewest.

Libraries were constructed by the immunoSEQ multiplex PCR assay. For the multiplex PCR, a mixture combining 60 forward primers for TCR Vbeta segments and 13 reverse primers for TCR Jbeta segments was used. Amplification of the CDR3 region of rearranged TCR beta genes was performed with a multiplex PCR assay on genomic DNA. On the Illumina HiSeq System, the amplified TCR beta libraries were sequenced as 87-base-pair reads. The study's own analysis went as follows. Across the 640 or so repertoires, a later analysis counted some 81 million unique TCR beta chains, roughly 11 million of which were shared by at least two donors. Raw reads were error-corrected and collapsed into unique sequences by a nearest-neighbor algorithm in which closely related sequences were merged to remove PCR and sequencing errors. CDR3 sequences were aligned to IMGT reference sequences to assign V, D and J gene segments. Each retained sequence needed at least a six-nucleotide match to both a V gene segment and a J gene segment. A rearrangement counted as productive if the CDR3 had no stop codons and remained in frame with V and J, and every other rearrangement counted as non-productive. CDR3 was defined according to IMGT convention as the region running from the second conserved V-encoded cysteine to the conserved J-encoded phenylalanine. The earlier analysis of more than 450 of the donors excluded sequences that lacked an unambiguous match to a single V gene segment. An earlier analysis of a few hundred of the donors called V segments functional above 56.7% productive rearrangements and segregating when the between-donor standard deviation exceeded 5%. A statistical classification framework was developed to diagnose cytomegalovirus status using the catalog of TCR beta chain sequences. In a later analysis, V and J genes were assigned by comparing TCR nucleotide sequences against IMGT/GENE-DB human TR gene sequences. A later analysis assigned CDR3 sequences and most-parsimonious VDJ recombination scenarios with the TCRdist pipeline. In a later analysis, every TCR beta chain was defined by the combination of its CDR3 amino acid sequence and its V-gene family, and reads without a unique V-gene family were dropped. In a later analysis, 550 to 650 highly shared, low-generation-probability nucleotide sequences were removed to address suspected cross-contamination and a sequencing artifact. In a later analysis, a clonal expansion index for each public chain was calculated from normalized within-repertoire ranks of inferred template counts. A later analysis computed generation probabilities with a VDJ recombination model fitted to out-of-frame rearrangements, and checked the results against IGoR. In a later analysis, TCR-TCR, TCR-HLA and TCR-CMV co-occurrence was scored with hypergeometric tests, and a repertoire-size bias correction was applied to TCR pairs. In a later analysis, false discovery rates were estimated by permuting HLA or CMV assignments 20 times. In a later analysis, co-occurring TCRs were grouped using DBSCAN, with TCRdist sequence similarity added in when clustering inside HLA-allele-positive subsets. Co-occurrence clustering excluded repertoires with fewer than 30,000 or more than 120,000 public chains, plus five with anomalous nucleotide sharing. TCRdb retrieved this table from immuneACCESS and kept in-frame rearrangements only. Not all clones are present; in checked studies, unresolved V genes account for under half, and no reason is known for the remainder. Clonal size and the V and J genes are those of that table, whereas D and trimming came from the DNA. The table for this sample lists more than 110,000 clones; about four fifths of them were counted only once. In total, the top ten clones hold 3.5% to 5% of the sample.

The CDR3 goes from the cysteine to the phenylalanine over 18 residues. The kept DNA is CDR3 alone, 54 bases in frame from the first base. CDR1 and CDR2, looked up from the germline V gene (reference sequence), are LNHDA and SQIVND. V has 0 bases trimmed and J has 0 bases trimmed; junction bases matching no gene number 8. The cohort was made up of around 720 healthy bone marrow donors. All cohort members were sampled while nominally healthy, although unrecorded immune exposures were likely present. The donor tested CMV seropositive and was one of the 289 seropositive cohort members. A peripheral blood sample was collected from each donor, and TCR beta sequencing was performed on peripheral blood mononuclear cells. Genomic DNA was extracted from the blood cell samples with the Qiagen DNeasy Blood Extraction Kit. This clone was counted between two and nine times. What this receptor recognizes is not known. Base qualities were left out, and no much larger clone turns up one base away.

This receptor was taken from a man aged 35-49 years in good health and CMV-seropositive. The specimen sequenced was PBMCs. Rearrangement joined TRBV19 to TRBJ2-7; 10 bases in the middle match TRBD2. The CDR3 in this case is CASSIDGLAGGTSYEQYF. At the DNA level, the sequence is TGTGCCAGTAGTATAGATGGATTAGCGGGAGGTACCTCCTACGAGCAGTACTTC.